The subject of this entry is one TCR beta chain. Germline V CDR1 and CDR2: MNHEY, SVGAGI. The CDR3 covers 14 residues. Trimming took 5 bases from V and 8 from J, leaving 13 bases between them. The data derive from a study of blood T cell repertoires in COVID-19. Study-wide background: Samples taken during acute and convalescent COVID-19 were collected in the United States, Italy and Spain.

In the original processing: Estimation of nucleated cell counts relied on the amplification of reference gene primers. The repertoire was sequenced with immunoSEQ multiplex PCR; TCRdb's copy has only in-frame clones and lacks some. The V and J calls and clone size come from that table; D and trimming were worked out from the DNA. The sample shows about 15,000 clones, roughly 91% of them seen only once. The clonotype comes from a woman aged 70-85 years in a cohort sampled during active or convalescent COVID-19. V and J are TRBV6-5 and TRBJ1-6, with D possibly TRBD1 on 6 matching bases. The specimen sequenced was peripheral blood. The CDR3 DNA reads TGTGCCAGCAGTATAAAAGGGGGGGATTCACCCCTCCACTTT. Encoded protein: CASSIKGGDSPLHF.